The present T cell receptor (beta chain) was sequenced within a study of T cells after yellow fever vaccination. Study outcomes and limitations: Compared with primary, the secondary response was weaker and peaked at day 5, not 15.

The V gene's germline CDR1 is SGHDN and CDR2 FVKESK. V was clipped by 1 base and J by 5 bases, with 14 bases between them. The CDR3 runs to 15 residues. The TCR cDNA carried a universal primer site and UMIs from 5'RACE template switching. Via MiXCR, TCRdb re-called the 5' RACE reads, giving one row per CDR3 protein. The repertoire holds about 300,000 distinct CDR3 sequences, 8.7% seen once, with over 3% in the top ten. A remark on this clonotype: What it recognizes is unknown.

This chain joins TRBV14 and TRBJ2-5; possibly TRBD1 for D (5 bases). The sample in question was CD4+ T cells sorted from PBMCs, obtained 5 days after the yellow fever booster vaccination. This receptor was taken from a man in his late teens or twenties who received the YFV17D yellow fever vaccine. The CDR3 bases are TGTGCCAGCAGCCAAGTTCTGGGGCGGTGGGAGACCCAGTACTTC. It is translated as CASSQVLGRWETQYF.